Listed here are 7 T cell receptor beta chains from one sample, sequenced in a study of shared clonotypes between healthy human individuals (dated by TCRdb to about 2020). Receptors were amplified or captured by the immunoSEQ multiplex PCR assay. This is the immuneACCESS table as TCRdb keeps it, with only in-frame sequences that have V and J called. A part of the clones is gone; compared with another copy, unresolved V genes explain less than half, and the rest is unexplained. The sample includes approximately 470,000 clones, with about 85% observed a single time. Approximately 12% of the sample is held by the ten biggest clonotypes. Material: PBMCs. These receptor sequences come from a woman aged 40 to 55 in good health. Some clones in this sample may be carry-over from other donors' samples.

On this clone itself: A read error is likely here: a far larger clone is one base away. This same CDR3 is encoded by further DNA sequences in the sample. The V and J genes are TRBV28 and TRBJ1-1, with D uncertain. V was clipped by 3 bases and J by 0 bases, with 11 bases between them. The CDR3 length is 15 residues. Germline V gives CDR1 MDHEN, CDR2 SYDVKM. The CDR3, as DNA: TGTGCCAGCAGTTTCAGGACGGGGTTGAACACTGAAGCTTTCTTT. Protein: CASSFRTGLNTEAFF.

The chain links TRBV6-5 to TRBJ2-7; 8 nucleotides agree with TRBD2. There are 13 residues in the CDR3. CDR1 is MNHEY and CDR2 is SVGAGI in the germline V gene. The junction had 7 bases not matched to a gene; V was cut back by 9 bases and J by 3 bases. The DNA of the CDR3 is TGTGCCAGGAGGGGACTAGATGACTACGAGCAGTACTTC. Translating gives CARRGLDDYEQYF.

The CDR3 spells CASSRTSVYNEQFF. For the CDR3, the DNA is TGTGCCAGCAGCCGAACTTCCGTTTACAATGAGCAGTTCTTC. The gene calls are TRBV7-9 and TRBJ2-1; D remains unclear. The CDR3 runs to 14 residues. Germline V gene lookup returns CDR1 SEHNR and CDR2 FQNEAQ (reference sequence). V gave up 5 bases and J gave up 4 bases, with 12 bases separating them.

Remarks on this clone: Only one base separates this from a far larger clonotype, so it likely reflects a read error. The chain combines TRBV7-2 with TRBJ1-4; tentatively, D is TRBD1 (5 bases). CDR3 length: 14 amino acids. Germline V gene data show CDR1 as SGHTA and CDR2 as FQGNSA. The CDR3 sequence: CASSPQRGGEKLVF. CDR3 coding DNA: TGTGCCAGCAGCCCGCAGAGGGGTGGTGAAAAACTGGTTTTT.

The J gene is TRBJ1-1, the V gene TRBV6-1, with D possibly matching TRBD1 (6 bases). Germline V gene lookup returns CDR1 MNHNS and CDR2 SASEGT. The CDR3 totals 15 residues. Trimming left V 4 bases short and J 4 bases short, with 16 bases between. CDR3 region: CASSGWGRRGTEAFF. The CDR3 DNA follows: TGTGCCAGCAGTGGTTGGGGGCGCCGGGGCACTGAAGCTTTCTTT.

This clone was found once. The chain recombines TRBV21-1 with TRBJ2-7; the D call of TRBD1 is as the table states it, not checked on the DNA. TRBV21-1 represents a pseudogene. This CDR3 is 16 amino acids long. CDR3 in DNA: TGTGCCAGCAGCAATCTCCCGGCAGGGAACTCCTACGAGCAGTACTTC. Residues: CASSNLPAGNSYEQYF.

V is TRBV11-3 and J is TRBJ2-7, with a possible D match to TRBD2 (5 bases). Looked up from germline, CDR1 is SGHNT and CDR2 is YENEEA. CDR3 length equals 14 residues. Trimming took 2 bases from V and 0 from J, leaving 8 bases between them. CDR3 DNA: TGTGCCAGCAGCTTATACGGGGACTCCTACGAGCAGTACTTC. This translates into CASSLYGDSYEQYF.